This TCR beta chain was found in a study of T cells in Graves' hyperthyroidism and ophthalmopathy. General study findings and limits: Stable hyperthyroidism and ophthalmopathy were separated using 13 V-J signatures.

This clonotype was counted a few times. Antigen: not known. CDR1 SGHTA and CDR2 FQGNSA come from the germline V gene. V dropped 2 bases and J dropped 6 bases, with 13 bases sitting between them. The CDR3 runs to 15 residues. RNA transcripts gave rise to amplified TCR beta CDR3 regions. HTBI primers were used for first-round RT-PCR of the TCR CDR3. MiXCR, applied by TCRdb to the multiplex PCR reads, yields one record per CDR3 protein. The data hold fewer than 400,000 distinct CDR3 sequences, with more than 15% observed a single time. More than 9.5 ml fresh peripheral blood yielded the PBMCs. The specimen was blood. The receptor was isolated from a woman aged 18-30 years with Graves' hyperthyroidism that later progressed to Graves' ophthalmopathy. The chain combines TRBV7-2 with TRBJ1-4; TRBD1 might be the D (6 bases). CDR3 sequence: CASSLWGASDEKLFF. Here the CDR3 DNA reads TGTGCCAGCAGCTTATGGGGGGCCTCGGATGAAAAACTGTTTTTT. Full variable domain (rest looked up from reference TRBV7-2 and TRBJ1-4): GAGVSQSPSNKVTEKGKDVELRCDPISGHTALYWYRQSLGQGLEFLIYFQGNSAPDKSGLPSDRFSAERTGGSVSTLTIQRTQQEDSAVYLCASSLWGASDEKLFFGSGTQLSVL.